This TCR beta chain was recovered during a study of T cell changes during pregnancy in multiple sclerosis. Assay: immunoSEQ multiplex PCR; the TCRdb copy retains only in-frame clones and omits some. The sample shows approximately 41,000 clones, about 95% of them seen only once. The CDR3 extends over 16 amino acids. With 5 bases clipped from V and 1 base from J, the junction kept 5 bases outside the gene matches. CDR1 is SGHTA, CDR2 FQGNSA, per germline. This specimen was CD4+ T cells from peripheral blood mononuclear cells, taken in the second trimester of pregnancy. The TCR sequence derives from a female donor with multiple sclerosis, enrolled in a pregnancy study. The J gene is TRBJ2-1, the V gene TRBV7-2; 10 bases are a match to TRBD2. The CDR3 nucleotides are TGTGCCAGCAGCCGGACTAGCGGAGAATCCTACAATGAGCAGTTCTTC. This sequence encodes CASSRTSGESYNEQFF.